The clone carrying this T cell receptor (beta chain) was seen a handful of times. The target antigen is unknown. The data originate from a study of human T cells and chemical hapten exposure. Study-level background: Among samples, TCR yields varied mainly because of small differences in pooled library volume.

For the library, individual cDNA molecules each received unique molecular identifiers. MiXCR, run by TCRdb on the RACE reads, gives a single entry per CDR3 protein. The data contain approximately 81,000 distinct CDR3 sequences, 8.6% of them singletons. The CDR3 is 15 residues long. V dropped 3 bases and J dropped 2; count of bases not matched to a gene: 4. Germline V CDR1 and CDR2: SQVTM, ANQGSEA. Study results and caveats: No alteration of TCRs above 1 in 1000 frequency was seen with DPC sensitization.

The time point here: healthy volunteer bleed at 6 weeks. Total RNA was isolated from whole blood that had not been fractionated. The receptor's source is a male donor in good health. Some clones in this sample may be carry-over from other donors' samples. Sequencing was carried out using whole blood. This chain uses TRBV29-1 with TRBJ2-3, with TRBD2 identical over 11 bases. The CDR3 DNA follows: TGCAGCGTTGAGGCTAGCGGGGGGCTCACAGATACGCAGTATTTT. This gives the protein CSVEASGGLTDTQYF.